This TCR beta chain was recorded in a study of blood T cell repertoires in COVID-19. Across the whole study: Italy, Spain and the United States were the sources of the convalescent and acute COVID-19 samples.

Sequencing used immunoSEQ multiplex PCR; TCRdb keeps in-frame clones, though not all of them. The sample holds 200,000 to 250,000 clones, nearly 90% seen once. Participants had their cohort set by participant-reported clinical history. The CDR3 spans 18 residues. V lost 2 bases to trimming and J lost 5 bases; unmatched junction nucleotides: 15. Germline V gene sequence: CDR1 SGHRS, CDR2 YFSETQ. Sequenced material: PBMCs or T cells enriched from blood (not recorded which). This chain connects TRBV5-1 to TRBJ2-1; 8 nucleotides agree with TRBD2. The TCR was taken from a man aged 25 to 40 who had recovered from COVID-19. DNA of the CDR3: TGCGCCAGCAGCTTATATCCGCCGGGCGGGGGGCATGACAATGAGCAGTTCTTC. Its protein product is CASSLYPPGGGHDNEQFF.